The present entry profiles one T cell receptor beta chain with its context. What it binds is not known. This entry comes from a study of T cell responses to AZD1222 COVID-19 vaccine. Looking at the study overall: Pooled samples include second doses given at about 4 or 12 weeks.

Assay used: immunoSEQ multiplex PCR; TCRdb lists only in-frame clones, some missing. The sample consists of 150,000 to 200,000 clones, 80% to 90% of them appearing once. Whole-study findings and limits: No day 14 peak samples; only post-peak repertoires were characterized. Baseline serostatus was positive in only six or seven AZD1222 recipients.

After removal of 3 bases from V and 10 bases from J, the junction contained 11 bases not matched to a gene. There are 14 residues in the CDR3. Germline V gene data show CDR1 as SGHDT and CDR2 as YYEEEE. The TCR sequence derives from an adult in good health. The sample was peripheral blood, taken on day 0 of AZD1222 vaccination. This chain links TRBV5-6 with TRBJ2-5; 8 bases line up with TRBD2. CDR3 nucleotides: TGTGCCAGCAGCTATGTAGCGGGGCTCGAGGGCCAGTACTTC. Encoded protein: CASSYVAGLEGQYF.